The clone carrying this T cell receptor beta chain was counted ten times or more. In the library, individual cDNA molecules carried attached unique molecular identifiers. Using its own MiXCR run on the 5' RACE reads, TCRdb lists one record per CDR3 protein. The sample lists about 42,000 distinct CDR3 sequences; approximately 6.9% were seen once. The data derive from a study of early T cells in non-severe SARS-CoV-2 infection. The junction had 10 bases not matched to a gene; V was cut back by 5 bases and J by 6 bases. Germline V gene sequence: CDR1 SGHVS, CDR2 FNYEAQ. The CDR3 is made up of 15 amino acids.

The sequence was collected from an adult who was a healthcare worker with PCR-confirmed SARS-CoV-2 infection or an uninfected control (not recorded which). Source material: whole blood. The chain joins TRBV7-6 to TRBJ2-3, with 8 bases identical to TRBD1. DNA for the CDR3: TGTGCCAGCAGCCCTAGGATGACAGGGGTCGATACGCAGTATTTT. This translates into CASSPRMTGVDTQYF.